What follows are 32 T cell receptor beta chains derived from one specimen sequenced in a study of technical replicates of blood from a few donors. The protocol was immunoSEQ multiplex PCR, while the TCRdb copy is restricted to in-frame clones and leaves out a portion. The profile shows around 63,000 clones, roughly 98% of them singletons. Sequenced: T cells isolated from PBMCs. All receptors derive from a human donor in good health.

CDR3 sequence (DNA): TGCGCCAGCAGCTTTCAACAGCCAGACATTCAGTACTTC. This gives the protein CASSFQQPDIQYF. V gene TRBV5-1 combines with J gene TRBJ2-4; the D is unclear. The CDR3 loop spans 13 amino acids. Trimming left V 2 bases short and J 8 bases short, with 11 bases between. Per germline, CDR1 SGHRS and CDR2 YFSETQ.

The CDR3 DNA sequence: TGCGCCAGCAGTACACGGGGACTTCCCCCAGATACGCAGTATTTT. Protein product: CASSTRGLPPDTQYF. This sequence joins TRBV5-1 and TRBJ2-3, with a possible D match to TRBD2 (6 bases). The V gene's germline CDR1 is SGHRS and CDR2 YFSETQ. This CDR3 region has 15 residues. Trimming took off 5 bases at V and 4 bases at J, with 17 bases between the two ends.

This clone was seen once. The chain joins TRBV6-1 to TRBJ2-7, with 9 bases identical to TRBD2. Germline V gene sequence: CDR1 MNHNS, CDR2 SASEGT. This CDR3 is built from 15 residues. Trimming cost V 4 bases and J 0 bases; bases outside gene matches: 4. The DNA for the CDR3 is TGTGCCAGCAGTGCAGCGGGAGGTTACTCCTACGAGCAGTACTTC. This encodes CASSAAGGYSYEQYF.

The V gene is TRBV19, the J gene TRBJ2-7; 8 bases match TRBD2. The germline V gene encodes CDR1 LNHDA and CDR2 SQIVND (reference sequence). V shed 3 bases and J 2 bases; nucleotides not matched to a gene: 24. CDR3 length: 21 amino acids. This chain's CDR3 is CASSISPLQRTSREGTYEQYF. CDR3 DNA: TGTGCCAGTAGTATCTCGCCATTACAACGGACTAGCCGGGAGGGGACCTACGAGCAGTACTTC.

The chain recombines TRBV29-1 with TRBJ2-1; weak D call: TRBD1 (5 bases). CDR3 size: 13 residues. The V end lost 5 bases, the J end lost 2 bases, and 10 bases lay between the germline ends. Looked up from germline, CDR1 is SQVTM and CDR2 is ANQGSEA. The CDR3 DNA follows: TGCAGCGTTCTGACAGCGACCTACAATGAGCAGTTCTTC. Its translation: CSVLTATYNEQFF.

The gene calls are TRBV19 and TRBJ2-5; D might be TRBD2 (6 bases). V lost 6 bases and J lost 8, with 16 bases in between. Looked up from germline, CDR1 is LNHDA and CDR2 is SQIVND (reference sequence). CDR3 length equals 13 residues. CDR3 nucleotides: TGTGCCAGTAGCACCGACTGGGCGGGAACCCAGTACTTC. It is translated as CASSTDWAGTQYF.

The CDR3 nucleotides are TGCAGTGCCCCCGGGACATCTGGCTACACCTTC. Its translation: CSAPGTSGYTF. The chain combines TRBV20-1 with TRBJ1-2, with D possibly TRBD1 on 6 matching bases. CDR1 DFQATT and CDR2 SNEGSKA come from the germline V gene (reference sequence). The CDR3 has 11 amino acids. The V end lost 6 bases, the J end lost 7 bases, and 12 bases lay between the germline ends.

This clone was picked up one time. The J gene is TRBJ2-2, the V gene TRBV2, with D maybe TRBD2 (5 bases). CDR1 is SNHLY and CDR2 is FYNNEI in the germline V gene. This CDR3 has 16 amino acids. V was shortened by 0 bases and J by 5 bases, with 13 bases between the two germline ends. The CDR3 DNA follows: TGTGCCAGCAGTGAAGCGGAGGCCAGGTTGACCGGGGAGCTGTTTTTT. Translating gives CASSEAEARLTGELFF.

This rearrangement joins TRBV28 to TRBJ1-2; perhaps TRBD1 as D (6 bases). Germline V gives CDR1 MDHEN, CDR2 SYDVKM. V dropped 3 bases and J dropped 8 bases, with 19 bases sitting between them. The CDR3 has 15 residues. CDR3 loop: CASSLHRVGKRGYTF. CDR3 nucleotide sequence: TGTGCCAGCAGTTTGCACAGGGTCGGAAAGAGAGGCTACACCTTC.

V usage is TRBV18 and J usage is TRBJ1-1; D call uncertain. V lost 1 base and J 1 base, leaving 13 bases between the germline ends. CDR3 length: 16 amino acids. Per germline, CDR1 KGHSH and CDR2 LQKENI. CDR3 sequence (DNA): TGTGCCAGCTCACCACTAGGGCCCCGGGAGAACACTGAAGCTTTCTTT. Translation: CASSPLGPRENTEAFF.

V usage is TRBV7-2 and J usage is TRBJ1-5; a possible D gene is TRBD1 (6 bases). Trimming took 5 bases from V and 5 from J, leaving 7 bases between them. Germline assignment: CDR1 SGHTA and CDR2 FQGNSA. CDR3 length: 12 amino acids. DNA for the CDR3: TGTGCCAGCAGCCCAGGGGATCAGCCCCAGCATTTT. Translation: CASSPGDQPQHF.

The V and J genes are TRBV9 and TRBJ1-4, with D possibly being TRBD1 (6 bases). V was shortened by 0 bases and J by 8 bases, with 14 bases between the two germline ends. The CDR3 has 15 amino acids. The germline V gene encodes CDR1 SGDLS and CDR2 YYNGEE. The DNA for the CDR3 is TGTGCCAGCAGCGTAGCACAGGGTGAACGGGAAAAACTGTTTTTT. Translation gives CASSVAQGEREKLFF.

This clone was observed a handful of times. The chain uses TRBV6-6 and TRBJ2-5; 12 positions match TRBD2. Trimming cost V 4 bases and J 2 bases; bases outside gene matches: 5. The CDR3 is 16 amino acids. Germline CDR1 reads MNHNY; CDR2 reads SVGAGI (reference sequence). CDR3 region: CASSSYLAGGQETQYF. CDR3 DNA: TGTGCCAGCAGTTCATATCTAGCGGGGGGGCAAGAGACCCAGTACTTC.

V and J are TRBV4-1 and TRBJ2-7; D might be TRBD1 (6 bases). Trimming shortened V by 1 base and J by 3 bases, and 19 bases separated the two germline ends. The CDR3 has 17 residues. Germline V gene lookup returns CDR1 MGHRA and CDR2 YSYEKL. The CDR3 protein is CASSQGKKGEWSYEQYF. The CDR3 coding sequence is TGCGCCAGCAGCCAAGGGAAAAAGGGGGAGTGGAGCTACGAGCAGTACTTC.

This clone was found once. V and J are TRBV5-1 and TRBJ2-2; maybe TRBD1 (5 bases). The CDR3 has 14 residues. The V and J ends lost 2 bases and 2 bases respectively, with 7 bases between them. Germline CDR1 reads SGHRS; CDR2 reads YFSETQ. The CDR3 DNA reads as TGCGCCAGCAGCTTTGACAGCAACACCGGGGAGCTGTTTTTT. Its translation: CASSFDSNTGELFF.

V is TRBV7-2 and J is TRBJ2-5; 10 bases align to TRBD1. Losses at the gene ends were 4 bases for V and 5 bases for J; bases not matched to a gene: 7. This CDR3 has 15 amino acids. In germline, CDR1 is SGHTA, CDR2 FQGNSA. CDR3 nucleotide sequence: TGTGCCAGCAGCTCTGGACAGGGGGGGTGGGAGACCCAGTACTTC. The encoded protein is CASSSGQGGWETQYF.

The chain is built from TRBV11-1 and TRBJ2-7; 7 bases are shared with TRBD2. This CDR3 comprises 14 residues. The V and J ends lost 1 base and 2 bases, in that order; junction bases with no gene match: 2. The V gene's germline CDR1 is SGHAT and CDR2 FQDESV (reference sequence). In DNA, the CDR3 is TGTGCCAGCAGCTTAGTCGGGGGGACCTACGAGCAGTACTTC. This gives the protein CASSLVGGTYEQYF.

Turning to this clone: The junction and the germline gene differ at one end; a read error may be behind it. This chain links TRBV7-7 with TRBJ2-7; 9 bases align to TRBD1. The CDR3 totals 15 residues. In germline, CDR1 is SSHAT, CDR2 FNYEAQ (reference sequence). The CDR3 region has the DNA TGTGCTAGCAGCCCCGACGGGACAGGGCGATACGAGCAGTACTTC. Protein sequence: CASSPDGTGRYEQYF.

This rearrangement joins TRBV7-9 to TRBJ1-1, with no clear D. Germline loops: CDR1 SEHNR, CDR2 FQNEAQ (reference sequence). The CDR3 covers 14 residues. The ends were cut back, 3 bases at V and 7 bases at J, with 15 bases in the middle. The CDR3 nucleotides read TGTGCCAGCAGCTTTCTGCGAGAGAGTTTTGAAGCTTTCTTT. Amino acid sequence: CASSFLRESFEAFF.

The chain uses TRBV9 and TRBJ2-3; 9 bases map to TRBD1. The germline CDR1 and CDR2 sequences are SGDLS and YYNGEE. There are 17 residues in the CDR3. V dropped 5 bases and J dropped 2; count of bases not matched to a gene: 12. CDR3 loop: CASSEDPGTGSTDTQYF. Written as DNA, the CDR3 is TGTGCCAGCAGTGAAGACCCCGGGACAGGGTCCACAGATACGCAGTATTTT.

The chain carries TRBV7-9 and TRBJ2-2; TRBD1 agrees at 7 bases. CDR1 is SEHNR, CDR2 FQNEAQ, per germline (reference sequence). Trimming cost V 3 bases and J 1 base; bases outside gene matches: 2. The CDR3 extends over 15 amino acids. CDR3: CASSLRGLNTGELFF. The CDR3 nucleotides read TGTGCCAGCAGCTTGAGGGGGCTGAACACCGGGGAGCTGTTTTTT.

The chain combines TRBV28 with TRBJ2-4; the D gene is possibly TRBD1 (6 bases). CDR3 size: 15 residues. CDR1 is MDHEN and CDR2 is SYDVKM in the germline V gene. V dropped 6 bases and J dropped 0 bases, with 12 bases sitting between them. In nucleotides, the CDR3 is TGTGCCAGCAGCCCGACAGGCGTAGCCAAAAACATTCAGTACTTC. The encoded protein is CASSPTGVAKNIQYF. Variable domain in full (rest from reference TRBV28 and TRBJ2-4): DVKVTQSSRYLVKRTGEKVFLECVQDMDHENMFWYRQDPGLGLRLIYFSYDVKMKEKGDIPEGYSVSREKKERFSLILESASTNQTSMYLCASSPTGVAKNIQYFGAGTRLSVL.

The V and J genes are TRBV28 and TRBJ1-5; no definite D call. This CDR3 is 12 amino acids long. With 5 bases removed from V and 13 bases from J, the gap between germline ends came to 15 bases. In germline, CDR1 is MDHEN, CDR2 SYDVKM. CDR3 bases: TGTGCCAGCAGTCTCACTTCACGTGTACAGCATTTT. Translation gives CASSLTSRVQHF.

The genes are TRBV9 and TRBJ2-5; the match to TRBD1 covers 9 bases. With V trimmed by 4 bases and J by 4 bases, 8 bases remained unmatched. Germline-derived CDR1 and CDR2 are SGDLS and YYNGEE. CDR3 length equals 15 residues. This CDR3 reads CASSPRQGVLETQYF. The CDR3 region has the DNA TGTGCCAGCAGCCCCCGACAGGGGGTTTTAGAGACCCAGTACTTC.

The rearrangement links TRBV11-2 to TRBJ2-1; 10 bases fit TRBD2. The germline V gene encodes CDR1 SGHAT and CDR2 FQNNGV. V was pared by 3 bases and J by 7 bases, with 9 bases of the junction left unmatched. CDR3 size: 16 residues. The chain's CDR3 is CASSFVGSGGLNEQFF. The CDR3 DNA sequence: TGTGCCAGCAGCTTCGTAGGTAGCGGGGGGCTAAATGAGCAGTTCTTC.

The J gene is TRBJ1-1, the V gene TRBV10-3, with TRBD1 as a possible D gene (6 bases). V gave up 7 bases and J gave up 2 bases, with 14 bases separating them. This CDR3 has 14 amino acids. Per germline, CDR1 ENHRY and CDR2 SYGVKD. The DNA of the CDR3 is TGTGCCATCACTACCACAGGGCTTAACACTGAAGCTTTCTTT. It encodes CAITTTGLNTEAFF.

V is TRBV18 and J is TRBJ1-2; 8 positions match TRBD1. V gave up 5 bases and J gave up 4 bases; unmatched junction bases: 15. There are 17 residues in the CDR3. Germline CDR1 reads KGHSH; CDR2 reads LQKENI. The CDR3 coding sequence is TGTGCCAGCTCAGACCCCCTACTGACAGGGGCTTTCTATGGCTACACCTTC. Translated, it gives CASSDPLLTGAFYGYTF.

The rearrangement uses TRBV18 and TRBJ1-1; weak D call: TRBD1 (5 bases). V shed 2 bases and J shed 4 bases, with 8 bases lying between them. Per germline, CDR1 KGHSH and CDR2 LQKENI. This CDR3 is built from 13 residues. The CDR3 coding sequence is TGTGCCAGCTCACCAGGGGCTTTCACTGAAGCTTTCTTT. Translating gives CASSPGAFTEAFF.

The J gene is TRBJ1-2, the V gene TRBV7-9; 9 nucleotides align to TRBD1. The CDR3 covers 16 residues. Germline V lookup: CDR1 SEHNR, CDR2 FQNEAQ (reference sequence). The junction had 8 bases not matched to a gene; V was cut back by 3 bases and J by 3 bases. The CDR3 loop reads CASSLDRGRDDYGYTF. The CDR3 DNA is TGTGCCAGCAGCTTGGACAGGGGAAGAGATGACTATGGCTACACCTTC.

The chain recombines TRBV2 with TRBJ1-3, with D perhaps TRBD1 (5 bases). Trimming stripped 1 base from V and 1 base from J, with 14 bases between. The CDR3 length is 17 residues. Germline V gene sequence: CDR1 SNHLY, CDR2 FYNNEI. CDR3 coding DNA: TGTGCCAGCAGTGAAGGGCAGGGAAGAAGGTCTGGAAACACCATATATTTT. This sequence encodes CASSEGQGRRSGNTIYF.

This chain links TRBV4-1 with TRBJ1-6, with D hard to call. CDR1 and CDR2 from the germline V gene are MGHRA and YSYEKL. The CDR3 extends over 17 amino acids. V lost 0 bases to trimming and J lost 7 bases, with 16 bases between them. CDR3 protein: CASSQDQAVSFNSPLHF. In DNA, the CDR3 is TGCGCCAGCAGCCAAGATCAGGCAGTCTCTTTCAATTCACCCCTCCACTTT.

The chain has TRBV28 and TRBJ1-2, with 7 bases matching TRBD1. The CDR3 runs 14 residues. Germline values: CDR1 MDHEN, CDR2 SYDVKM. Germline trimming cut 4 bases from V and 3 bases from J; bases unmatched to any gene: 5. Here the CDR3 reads CASSSQGIYYGYTF. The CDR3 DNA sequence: TGTGCCAGCAGTTCACAGGGGATCTACTATGGCTACACCTTC.